This T cell receptor beta chain was sequenced for a study of cytomegalovirus exposure and HLA in healthy donors. This PCR relied on a set of 60 Vbeta primers and 13 Jbeta primers. Repertoires were generated with immunoSEQ multiplex PCR, while TCRdb's copy carries only in-frame clones and drops some. The repertoire includes tens of thousands of clones, approximately 81% of them detected once, and 6.2% sits in the top ten. When sampled, the donors appeared nominally healthy, though they likely had unrecorded immune exposures. Study-wide results and limits: 87-base-pair reads could not separate some V segments, including TRBV6-2 and TRBV6-3.

The CDR3 is made up of 14 amino acids. Trimming took 0 bases from V and 7 from J; bases not matched to a gene: 4. Germline V CDR1 and CDR2: SGHNT, YYREEE (reference sequence). Worth noting for this clone: As yet, its antigen is unknown.

Sequencing was done on a sample of PBMCs. The receptor was derived from a woman in her forties or fifties in good health and CMV-seropositive. The chain is built from TRBV5-4 and TRBJ2-7; 10 bases line up with TRBD2. CDR3 nucleotides: TGTGCCAGCAGCTTGGGGCTAGCGGGAGATGAGCAGTACTTC. Protein product: CASSLGLAGDEQYF.